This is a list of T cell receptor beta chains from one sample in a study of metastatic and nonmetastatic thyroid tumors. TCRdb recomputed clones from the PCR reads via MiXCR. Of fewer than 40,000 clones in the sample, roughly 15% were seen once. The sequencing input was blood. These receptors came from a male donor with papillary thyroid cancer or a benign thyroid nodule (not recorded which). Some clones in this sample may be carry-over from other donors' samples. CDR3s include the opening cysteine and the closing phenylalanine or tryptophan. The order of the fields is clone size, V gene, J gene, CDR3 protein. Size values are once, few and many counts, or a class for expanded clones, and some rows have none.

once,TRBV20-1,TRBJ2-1,CSADSVGAYNGQFF
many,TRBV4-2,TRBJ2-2,CASSTAHTSNTGELFF
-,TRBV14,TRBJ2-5,CASSPSGRRRETQYF
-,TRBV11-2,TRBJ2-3,CASSLDLQGIWGTDTQYF
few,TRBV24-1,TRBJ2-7,CATSDHRDYEQYF
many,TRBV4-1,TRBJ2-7,CASSQDWGTRDYEQYF
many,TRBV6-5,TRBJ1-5,CASSYSTGGNQPQHF
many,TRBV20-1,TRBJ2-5,CSARDRLYQETQYF
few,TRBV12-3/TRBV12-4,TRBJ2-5,CASSNGDTGGTQYF
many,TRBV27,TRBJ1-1,CASSPRDRGLNTEAFF
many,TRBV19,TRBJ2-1,CASSTPRTSGIYNEQFF
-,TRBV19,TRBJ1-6,CASSIGGFKNNSPLHF
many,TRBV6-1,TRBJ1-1,CASIRGGNTEAFF
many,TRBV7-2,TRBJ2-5,CASSLAVAYQETQYF
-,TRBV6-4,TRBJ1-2,CASSEGHSYGYTF
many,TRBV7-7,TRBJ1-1,CASSLSLGFEAFF
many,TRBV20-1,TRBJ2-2,CSARSRATGELFF
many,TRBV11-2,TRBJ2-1,CASSLGGGNEQFF
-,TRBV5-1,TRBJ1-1,CASSLGLATEAFF
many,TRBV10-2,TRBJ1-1,CASRAIETGPTEAFF
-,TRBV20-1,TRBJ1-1,CSAGDRENTEAFF
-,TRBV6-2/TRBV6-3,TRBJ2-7,CASSDRQGRDEQYF
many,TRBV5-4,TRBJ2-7,CATGQGRSLSYEQYF
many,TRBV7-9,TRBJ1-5,CASSLGFGALQPQHF
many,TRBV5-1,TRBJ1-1,CASSLGAGRVDTEAFF
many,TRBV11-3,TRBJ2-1,CASSLEGTNEQFF
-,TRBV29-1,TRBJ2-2,CSVEDLVNTGELFF
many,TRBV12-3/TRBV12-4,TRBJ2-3,CASKAFDTQYF
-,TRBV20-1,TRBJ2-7,CSARYRVSYEQYF
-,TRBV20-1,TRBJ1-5,CSARDMCQPQHF
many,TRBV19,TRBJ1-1,CAMRQGTEAFF
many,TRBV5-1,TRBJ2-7,CASSLGQGVYEQYF
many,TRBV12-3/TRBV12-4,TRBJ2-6,CASSSSRRISGANVLTF
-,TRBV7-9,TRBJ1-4,CASSSTGCWEKLFF
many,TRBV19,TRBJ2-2,CASSFGRVGTGELFF
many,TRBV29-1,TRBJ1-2,CSVEGGGGYTF
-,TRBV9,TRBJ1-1,CASSLKEFERTEAFF
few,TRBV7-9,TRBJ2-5,CAISQNRQGPGRETQYF
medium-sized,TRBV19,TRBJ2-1,CASSMHRQVTSYNEQFF
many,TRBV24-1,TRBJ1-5,CATSDFSNQPQHF
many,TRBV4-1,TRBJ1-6,CASSLGGHTNSPLHF
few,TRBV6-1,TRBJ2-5,CASSEGQGAYTQYF
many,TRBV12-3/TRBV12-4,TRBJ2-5,CASSLPETQETQYF
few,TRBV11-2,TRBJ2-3,CASRLTSGSGVADTQYF